Sequencing of this T cell receptor beta chain was carried out in a study of T cell changes during pregnancy in multiple sclerosis. V lost 0 bases and J lost 4; bases outside the gene matches: 2. The CDR3 has 16 amino acids. CDR1 and CDR2 (germline): LGHNA, YSLEER. The method was immunoSEQ multiplex PCR; TCRdb's version includes in-frame clones alone and lacks a portion of them. The sample comprises fewer than 100,000 clones, around 89% of which are singletons, and approximately 2% rests with the top ten. The chain couples TRBV4-3 to TRBJ2-7; 14 bases agree with TRBD2. Sequenced here: peripheral blood, sampled before pregnancy. The clonotype originates from a female donor with multiple sclerosis, enrolled in a pregnancy study. The CDR3 here is CASSQDGTSGGYEQYF. The CDR3 bases are TGCGCCAGCAGCCAAGATGGGACTAGCGGGGGTTACGAGCAGTACTTC.